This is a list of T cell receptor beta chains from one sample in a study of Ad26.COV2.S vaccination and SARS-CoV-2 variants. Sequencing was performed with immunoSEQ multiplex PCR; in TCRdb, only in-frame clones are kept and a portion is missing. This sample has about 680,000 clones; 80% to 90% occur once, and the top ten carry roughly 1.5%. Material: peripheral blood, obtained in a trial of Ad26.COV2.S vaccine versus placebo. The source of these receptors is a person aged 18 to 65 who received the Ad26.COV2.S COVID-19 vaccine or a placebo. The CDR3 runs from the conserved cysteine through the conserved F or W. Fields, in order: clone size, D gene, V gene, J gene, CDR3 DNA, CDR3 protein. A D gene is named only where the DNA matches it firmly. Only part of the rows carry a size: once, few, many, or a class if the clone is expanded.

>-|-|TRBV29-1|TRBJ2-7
TGCAGCGTTGCAATGGGGCAGAATAACGAGCAGTACTTC
CSVAMGQNNEQYF
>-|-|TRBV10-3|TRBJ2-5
TGTGCCATCGCCCGGGACTACCAAGAGACCCAGTACTTC
CAIARDYQETQYF
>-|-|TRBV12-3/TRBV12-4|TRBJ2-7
TGTGCCAGCAGTTACGGACTGGCGATCGAGCAGTACTTC
CASSYGLAIEQYF
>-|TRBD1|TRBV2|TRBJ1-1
TGTGCCAGCGGGACAGGGAGAACTGAAGCTTTCTTT
CASGTGRTEAFF
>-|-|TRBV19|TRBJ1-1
TGTGCCAGTAGTCTCGGACTCAGTCGGACTGAAGCTTTCTTT
CASSLGLSRTEAFF
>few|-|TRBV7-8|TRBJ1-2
TGTGCCAGCAGCTTAGACTCCGGGGCTAACTATGGCTACACCTTC
CASSLDSGANYGYTF
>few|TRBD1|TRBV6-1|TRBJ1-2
TGTGCCAGCAGTCAGGGACAGGGGACCTATGGCTACACCTTC
CASSQGQGTYGYTF
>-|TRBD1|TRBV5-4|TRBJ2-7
TGTGCCAGCAGCTTGGGGGACAGGGACTACGAGCAGTACTTC
CASSLGDRDYEQYF
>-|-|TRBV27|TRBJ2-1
TGTGCCAGCAGTTTAGAAAGGAGCTCCTACAATGAGCAGTTCTTC
CASSLERSSYNEQFF
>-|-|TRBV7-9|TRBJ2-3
TGTGCCAGCAGCTTGAACAGCCTAAGGGATACGCAGTATTTT
CASSLNSLRDTQYF
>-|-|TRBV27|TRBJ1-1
TGTGCCAGCAGTTACCACTTCCAGCCAAACACTGAAGCTTTCTTT
CASSYHFQPNTEAFF
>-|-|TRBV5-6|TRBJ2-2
TGTGCCAGCAGCTTTCAGGGAGTGAGAATCGGGGAGCTGTTTTTT
CASSFQGVRIGELFF
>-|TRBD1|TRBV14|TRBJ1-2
TGTGCCAGCAGCCCCCGACAGGGCTATGGCTACACCTTC
CASSPRQGYGYTF
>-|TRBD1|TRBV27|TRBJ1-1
TGTGCCAGCAGTCCCCTACAGGGGGCGAACACTGAAGCTTTCTTT
CASSPLQGANTEAFF
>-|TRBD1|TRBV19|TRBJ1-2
TGTGCCAGTAGTATAATCCCGGACAGGGACCGCTATGGCTACACCTTC
CASSIIPDRDRYGYTF
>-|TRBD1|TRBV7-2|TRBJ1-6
TGTGCCAGCAGCTTTGGAGGGGGCGGTTCACCCCTCCACTTT
CASSFGGGGSPLHF
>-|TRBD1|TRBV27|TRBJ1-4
TGTGCCAGCAGGTGGACAGGGGGTGATAATGAAAAACTGTTTTTT
CASRWTGGDNEKLFF
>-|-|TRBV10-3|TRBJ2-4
TGTGCCATCAAGGACCAAAACATTCAGTACTTC
CAIKDQNIQYF
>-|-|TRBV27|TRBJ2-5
TGTGCCAGCAGTCCAAGGGTAGCGGAGTCGCAAGAGACCCAGTACTTC
CASSPRVAESQETQYF
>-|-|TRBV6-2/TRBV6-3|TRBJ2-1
TGTGCCAGCAGCCGCAGCGGGTACAATGAGCAGTTCTTC
CASSRSGYNEQFF
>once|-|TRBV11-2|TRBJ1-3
TGTGCCAGCAGGTCTACTTGGACCGGTGGAAACACCATATATTTT
CASRSTWTGGNTIYF
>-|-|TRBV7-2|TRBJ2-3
TGTGCCAGCAGCTCCCGGATGACTCCCACAGATACGCAGTATTTT
CASSSRMTPTDTQYF